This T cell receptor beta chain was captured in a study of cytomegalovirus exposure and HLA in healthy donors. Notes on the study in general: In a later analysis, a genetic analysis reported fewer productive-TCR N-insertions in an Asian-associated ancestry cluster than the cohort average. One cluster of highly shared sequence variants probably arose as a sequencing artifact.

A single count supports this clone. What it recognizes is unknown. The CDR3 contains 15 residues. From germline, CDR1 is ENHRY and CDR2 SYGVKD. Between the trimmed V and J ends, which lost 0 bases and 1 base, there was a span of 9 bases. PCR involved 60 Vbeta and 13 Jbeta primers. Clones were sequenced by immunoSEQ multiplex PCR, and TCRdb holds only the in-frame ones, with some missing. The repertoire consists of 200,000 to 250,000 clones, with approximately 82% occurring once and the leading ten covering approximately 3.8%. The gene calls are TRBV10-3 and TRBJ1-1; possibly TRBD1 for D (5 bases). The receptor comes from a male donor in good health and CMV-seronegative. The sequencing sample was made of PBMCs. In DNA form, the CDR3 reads TGTGCCATCAGTGAGTCTGGGGGGGGGAACACTGAAGCTTTCTTT. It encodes CAISESGGGNTEAFF.